The TCR beta chain described here comes from a study of T cell responses to AZD1222 COVID-19 vaccine (dated by TCRdb to the early 2020s). Study-level background: AZD1222 recipients with second doses at about 4 weeks or about 12 weeks were pooled, because spike-specific TCR depth and breadth did not differ between schedules. Trial participants were enrolled into age subgroups of 18-55, 56-69 and 70-plus years, which contained around 150, 29 and 61 TCR-sequenced participants, respectively. TCR sequencing covered roughly 230 trial participants: 200 to 220 given two doses of AZD1222 and approximately 26 given two doses of MenACWY control vaccine. The study at large found these results: In the small 56-69-year group, the increase in depth fell short of significance, most likely because of low power. Because no day 14 peak-response samples were available, the repertoires could be characterized only after the peak T cell response. Reportedly, almost half of the unique spike-specific TCRs recognized epitopes lying outside the regions that are mutated in the B.1.351 and B.1.1.7 variants. After two AZD1222 doses, both the breadth and the depth of spike-specific TCRs were significantly higher than at day 0 and than in MenACWY recipients. Conclusions about previously exposed vaccinees are limited, since just five or six AZD1222 recipients were seropositive for SARS-CoV-2 at baseline. The vaccine-associated CD4 TCRs covered the entire spike protein, and the dominant responses fell in regions 160-218 and 743-854. Most participants were white British and females outnumbered males, and the authors suggested that clonal diversity may have been underestimated.

Remarks on this clone: Its antigen remains unidentified. Base quality data are lacking; no much larger clone is found one base away.

The CDR3 regions of human TCRbeta chains were subjected to immunosequencing. Concerning the study's data processing: Repertoire TCRs were checked for matches against a reference library of SARS-CoV-2-specific TCRs that had been generated using the MIRA antigen-specificity platform. Breadth meant the fraction of unique TCRs that were SARS-CoV-2-associated, whereas depth meant the fraction of total T cells that were SARS-CoV-2-associated. Using the MIRA data, each spike-specific TCR was mapped to the spike region that the TCR reacts to and placed in a CD4 or CD8 class. Log10-transformed breadth and depth values were compared by one-way ANOVA with Sidak's multiple comparisons tests. The immuneACCESS repertoire file appears here via TCRdb, limited to in-frame rearrangements. These files lack a portion of the clones; in checked studies, under half of the deficit traces to unresolved V genes, and the cause of the others is not known. That table gives V, J and clone size, and the DNA gave D and trimming. The sample table contains tens of thousands of clones; only one count was recorded for about 88% of them. The ten largest clones add up to 4.2% of the sample.

The germline V and J ends show losses of 3 bases and 4 bases respectively, and no gene match explains 8 bases of the junction. There are 15 amino acids in the CDR3, from cysteine to phenylalanine inclusive. CDR3 DNA only is kept here, 45 bases in frame from base 1. The germline V gene (reference sequence) provides CDR1 MNHEY and CDR2 SMNVEV. Reading the label with the study, this specimen's time point is: baseline before first vaccination. Vaccinee samples were obtained from the UK trials COV001 and COV002, which included a single-blind randomized controlled phase 2/3 trial of AZD1222 (ChAdOx1 nCoV-19) in healthy adults. For TCRbeta chain sequencing, PBMC samples from trial participants were taken at day 0 and at day 28 after the second dose.

Source: peripheral blood, taken on day 0 of AZD1222 vaccination. This clonotype was sampled from an adult in good health. The rearranged segments are TRBV27 and TRBJ2-5; 7 bases in between match TRBD2. Read as DNA, the sequence is TGTGCCAGCAGTTTTTACTTGGGAGGGCGAGAGACCCAGTACTTC. Translated, this gives CASSFYLGGRETQYF.